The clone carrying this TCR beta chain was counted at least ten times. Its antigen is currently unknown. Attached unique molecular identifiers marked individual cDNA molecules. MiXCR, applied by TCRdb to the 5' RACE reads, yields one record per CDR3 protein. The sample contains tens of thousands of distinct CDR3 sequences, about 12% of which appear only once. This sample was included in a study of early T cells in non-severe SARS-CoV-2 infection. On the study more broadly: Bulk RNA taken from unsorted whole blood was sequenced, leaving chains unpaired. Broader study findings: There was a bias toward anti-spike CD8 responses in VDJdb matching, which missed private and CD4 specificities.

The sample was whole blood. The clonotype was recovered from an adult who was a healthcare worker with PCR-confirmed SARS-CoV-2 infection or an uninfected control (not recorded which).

Written as DNA, the CDR3 is TGCAGTGCTAGAGGTCGGGACACTGAAGCTTTCTTT. Translation: CSARGRDTEAFF. The chain joins TRBV20-1 to TRBJ1-1; D is uncertain. The germline CDR1 and CDR2 sequences are DFQATT and SNEGSKA (reference sequence). The CDR3 covers 12 residues. V was shortened by 1 base and J by 3 bases, with 6 bases between the two germline ends.